The present entry profiles one T cell receptor beta chain with its context. The data derive from a study of T cell changes during pregnancy in multiple sclerosis. This CDR3 is built from 16 residues. V lost 5 bases and J lost 0, with 14 bases in between. Germline loops: CDR1 MNHNS, CDR2 SASEGT. The table came from immunoSEQ multiplex PCR; TCRdb's copy has only in-frame clones and leaves some out. The sample includes 85,000 to 100,000 clones, more than 85% of them seen just once. The chain uses TRBV6-1 and TRBJ2-4; D possibly corresponds to TRBD1 (5 bases). Source: peripheral blood, taken before pregnancy. The TCR comes from a female donor with multiple sclerosis, enrolled in a pregnancy study. This CDR3 is CASSKGASLAKNIQYF. As DNA, the CDR3 is TGTGCCAGCAGTAAAGGGGCCTCACTAGCCAAAAACATTCAGTACTTC.